This entry concerns a single TCR beta chain. Its target is not known. CDR1 and CDR2 (germline): SEHNR, FQNEAQ (reference sequence). V lost 6 bases to trimming and J lost 0 bases; unmatched junction nucleotides: 14. This CDR3 has 19 amino acids. The data belong to a study of T cell responses to AZD1222 COVID-19 vaccine. Study in general: It was second doses at about 4 or about 12 weeks that were pooled. Study-wide results and limits: Reports indicate that nearly half of spike-specific TCRs are directed at unmutated variant regions. Baseline seropositivity characterized only a handful of AZD1222 recipients. Possibly, clonal diversity was underestimated; donors were largely white British and included more females.

Clones were read by immunoSEQ multiplex PCR, and TCRdb kept only the in-frame ones, dropping some. The sample carries about 110,000 clones, 81% recorded once. V usage is TRBV7-9 and J usage is TRBJ2-1; 10 positions match TRBD2. The sequence was obtained from an adult in good health. Source: peripheral blood, taken on day 0 of AZD1222 vaccination. The CDR3: CASSPAGLAGVSSYNEQFF. The CDR3, as DNA: TGTGCCAGCAGTCCCGCCGGGCTAGCGGGGGTAAGCTCCTACAATGAGCAGTTCTTC.